A single sample gave rise to the 20 T cell receptor beta chains below, sequenced in a study of human T cells and chemical hapten exposure. Each CDR3 protein gets one entry after TCRdb re-called the RACE reads with MiXCR. Found here are about 350,000 distinct CDR3 sequences, about 5% of them singletons; the top ten hold 7% to 10%. Time point specified: pre-sensitization, week 0. Stated treatment: therapeutic diphenylcyclopropenone sensitization with weekly scalp DPC. The specimen comprised whole blood, sampled in connection with sensitization to the hapten diphenylcyclopropenone (DPC). These receptors all come from a woman younger than 35 with alopecia areata. Some clones in this sample may be carry-over from other donors' samples.

The genes are TRBV5-1 and TRBJ2-2; the match to TRBD2 covers 9 bases. The germline V gene encodes CDR1 SGHRS and CDR2 YFSETQ. Unmatched junction bases numbered 7, after V lost 1 base and J lost 6 bases. The CDR3 has 16 amino acids. Written as DNA, the CDR3 is TGCGCCAGCAGCTTGACGCGGGGGGGCCCTGCCGGGGAGCTGTTTTTT. It codes for CASSLTRGGPAGELFF. Variable domain in full (rest from reference TRBV5-1 and TRBJ2-2): KAGVTQTPRYLIKTRGQQVTLSCSPISGHRSVSWYQQTPGQGLQFLFEYFSETQRNKGNFPGRFSGRQFSNSRSEMNVSTLELGDSALYLCASSLTRGGPAGELFFGEGSRLTVL.

The chain carries TRBV12-5 and TRBJ1-2; D is uncertain. The CDR3 spans 11 residues. V was pared by 1 base and J by 7 bases, with 4 bases between. Germline CDR1 LGHNT, CDR2 FRNRAP. The CDR3 region is CASGLAGGYTF. The CDR3 DNA reads as TGTGCTAGTGGTTTGGCGGGTGGCTACACCTTC.

The V call is TRBV5-1, the J call TRBJ1-3; D call uncertain. Germline V gives CDR1 SGHRS, CDR2 YFSETQ. This CDR3 comprises 17 residues. V dropped 0 bases and J dropped 4 bases, with 17 bases sitting between them. The DNA for the CDR3 is TGCGCCAGCAGCTTGGGGGTAAACGAGGGCCGCGGAAACACCATATATTTT. The encoded protein is CASSLGVNEGRGNTIYF.

The rearrangement joins TRBV5-1 to TRBJ2-5; no reliable D call. The CDR3 length is 12 residues. Trimming removed 0 bases at V and 8 bases at J, with 8 bases between. The germline gives CDR1 SGHRS, CDR2 YFSETQ. As DNA, the CDR3 is TGCGCCAGCAGCTTGGAATCCAGCACCCAGTACTTC. Residues: CASSLESSTQYF.

This clonotype was seen many times. The chain joins TRBV10-3 to TRBJ1-5, with a tentative D call TRBD1 (6 bases). CDR1 and CDR2 from the germline V gene are ENHRY and SYGVKD. V gave up 3 bases and J gave up 4 bases, with 7 bases separating them. The CDR3 totals 13 residues. This CDR3 is CAISEQGNQPQHF. The DNA of the CDR3 is TGTGCCATCAGTGAACAGGGTAATCAGCCCCAGCATTTT.

The sample holds many counts of this clonotype. The chain has TRBV10-3 and TRBJ1-5, with D possibly matching TRBD1 (5 bases). V lost 3 bases to trimming and J lost 2 bases, with 20 bases between them. Germline loops: CDR1 ENHRY, CDR2 SYGVKD. There are 18 residues in the CDR3. In nucleotides, the CDR3 is TGTGCCATCAGTGAATCCTGGGAAGGTGGGGCGGGCAATCAGCCCCAGCATTTT. It specifies CAISESWEGGAGNQPQHF.

The chain is built from TRBV5-1 and TRBJ1-1, with a possible D match to TRBD1 (5 bases). Germline values: CDR1 SGHRS, CDR2 YFSETQ. The V and J ends lost 0 bases and 0 bases respectively, with 15 bases between them. The CDR3 loop spans 17 amino acids. The DNA for the CDR3 is TGCGCCAGCAGCTTGGGGGACGGACCGGGCATGAACACTGAAGCTTTCTTT. Translated: CASSLGDGPGMNTEAFF.

The chain combines TRBV5-1 with TRBJ2-1, with 11 bases fitting TRBD2. V was clipped by 0 bases and J by 9 bases; unmatched bases: 8. The CDR3 sequence is 16 residues long. Germline V gene lookup returns CDR1 SGHRS and CDR2 YFSETQ. This CDR3 is CASSLDRLAGGTEQFF. In DNA form, the CDR3 reads TGCGCCAGCAGCTTGGATCGGCTAGCGGGGGGAACTGAGCAGTTCTTC.

The chain has TRBV29-1 and TRBJ1-1; D remains ambiguous. The CDR3 has 12 residues. Germline assignment: CDR1 SQVTM and CDR2 ANQGSEA. Between the trimmed V and J ends, which lost 4 bases and 6 bases, there was a span of 12 bases. The CDR3 DNA reads TGCAGCGTTGCCCAGCCCGGAGCTGAAGCTTTCTTT. Translated: CSVAQPGAEAFF.

This clonotype was observed a few times. The V gene is TRBV6-5, the J gene TRBJ2-3; a weak D match, TRBD2 (5 bases). Germline V gene lookup returns CDR1 MNHEY and CDR2 SVGAGI. The CDR3 loop spans 11 amino acids. V lost 8 bases and J 3 bases, leaving 6 bases between the germline ends. CDR3 loop: CASEGTDTQYF. The CDR3 DNA reads as TGTGCCAGCGAGGGAACAGATACGCAGTATTTT.

This sequence joins TRBV28 and TRBJ1-2, with D perhaps TRBD1 (5 bases). Germline V lookup: CDR1 MDHEN, CDR2 SYDVKM. V dropped 0 bases and J dropped 3 bases, with 20 bases sitting between them. This CDR3 has 18 amino acids. CDR3: CASSLWGEEGGRDYGYTF. CDR3 nucleotides: TGTGCCAGCAGTTTATGGGGGGAAGAAGGAGGTCGGGACTATGGCTACACCTTC.

This rearrangement joins TRBV12-3 or TRBV12-4 to TRBJ2-7, with 11 bases aligning to TRBD1. Trimming took 6 bases from V and 8 from J; bases not matched to a gene: 6. This CDR3 comprises 13 residues. CDR3 nucleotides: TGTGCCAGCAGAGGGGACAGGGGGGAACAGCAGTACTTC. Protein product: CASRGDRGEQQYF.

This clonotype was recorded many times. The CDR3 DNA reads as TGTGCCAGCAGCTTATCCAGAGAGTGGGGGGCCTATGGCTACACCTTC. It translates to CASSLSREWGAYGYTF. V and J are TRBV13 and TRBJ1-2; D may be TRBD1 (6 bases). This CDR3 is built from 16 residues. V was cut by 2 bases and J by 4 bases, with 17 bases left in between. The germline V gene encodes CDR1 PRHDT and CDR2 FYEKMQ (reference sequence).

This clonotype was seen ten or more times. This chain links TRBV18 with TRBJ2-3; D unclear. The V gene's germline CDR1 is KGHSH and CDR2 LQKENI. The CDR3 sequence is 11 residues long. The ends were cut back, 6 bases at V and 8 bases at J, with 9 bases in the middle. CDR3 in amino acids: CASSSPGTQYF. The DNA for the CDR3 is TGTGCCAGCTCGTCACCGGGTACGCAGTATTTT. The full variable domain, rest sourced from reference TRBV18 and TRBJ2-3, is NAGVMQNPRHLVRRRGQEARLRCSPMKGHSHVYWYRQLPEEGLKFMVYLQKENIIDESGMPKERFSAEFPKEGPSILRIQQVVRGDSAAYFCASSSPGTQYFGPGTRLTVL.

CDR3 in amino acids: CASSLNRGVTGPYGYTF. The CDR3 DNA reads as TGTGCCAGCAGTTTAAATCGGGGGGTCACGGGCCCCTATGGCTACACCTTC. This chain joins TRBV7-2 and TRBJ1-2, with D perhaps TRBD1 (5 bases). Trimming took off 6 bases at V and 4 bases at J, with 24 bases between the two ends. Germline V lookup: CDR1 SGHTA, CDR2 FQGNSA. This CDR3 is 17 amino acids long.

This clonotype was observed many times. This chain links TRBV3-1 with TRBJ1-2; no definite D call. V gave up 3 bases and J gave up 8 bases, with 13 bases separating them. The CDR3 is made up of 13 amino acids. Germline assignment: CDR1 LGHDT and CDR2 YNNKEL (reference sequence). The CDR3 nucleotides read TGTGCCAGCAGCCACCGGACCCTTGGGGGCTACACCTTC. It codes for CASSHRTLGGYTF.

The sample holds many counts of this clonotype. The chain combines TRBV12-3 or TRBV12-4 with TRBJ2-2; D unresolved. V lost 6 bases, J lost 6 bases, and 11 bases lay in between. The CDR3 loop spans 13 amino acids. Written as DNA, the CDR3 is TGTGCCAGCAGACGTGCCTTGGCCGGGGAGCTGTTTTTT. Amino acid sequence: CASRRALAGELFF.

This clonotype showed up many times. This chain links TRBV12-3 or TRBV12-4 with TRBJ2-5; D gene unclear. V was trimmed by 7 bases and J by 1 base, leaving 13 bases between them. The CDR3 covers 14 residues. The CDR3 protein is CASTFGGAQETQYF. The CDR3 DNA reads TGTGCCAGCACCTTCGGTGGTGCCCAAGAGACCCAGTACTTC.

The chain uses TRBV9 and TRBJ2-1, with a weak D call TRBD2 (5 bases). Germline-derived CDR1 and CDR2 are SGDLS and YYNGEE. The V and J ends lost 4 bases and 0 bases respectively, with 17 bases between them. There are 17 residues in the CDR3. The CDR3 DNA reads as TGTGCCAGCAGCTCCACGGATGAAGGGAGCTCCTACAATGAGCAGTTCTTC. It encodes CASSSTDEGSSYNEQFF.

This clonotype appeared a few times. The gene calls are TRBV20-1 and TRBJ1-2; D might be TRBD1 (5 bases). CDR1 is DFQATT and CDR2 is SNEGSKA in the germline V gene (reference sequence). Trimming pared 5 bases from V and 1 base from J, leaving 17 bases between. The CDR3 loop spans 15 amino acids. The CDR3 loop is CSAWDGREFNYGYTF. The CDR3 coding sequence is TGCAGTGCTTGGGACGGTCGAGAGTTTAACTATGGCTACACCTTC.